This T cell receptor (beta chain) comes out of a study of T cells in Graves' hyperthyroidism and ophthalmopathy. The overall study: Blood was drawn when the patient was first diagnosed and still untreated. Study-level points and caveats: Appearing also in blood were most of the thyroid clonotypes expanded above 0.001.

This clonotype showed up just a few times. The antigen is not known. The CDR3 extends over 14 amino acids. The V gene's germline CDR1 is MNHNS and CDR2 SASEGT. V shed 6 bases and J shed 7 bases, with 19 bases lying between them. Regions amplified from RNA transcripts were the TCR beta CDR3 regions. The HTBI set primed first-round TCR CDR3 RT-PCR. One entry per CDR3 protein, called by TCRdb with MiXCR from the multiplex PCR reads. The table records about 400,000 distinct CDR3 sequences, 11% to 15% of them present only once. The sample comprised blood. The receptor comes from a man aged 50 or older with Graves' ophthalmopathy. The chain carries TRBV6-1 and TRBJ2-7; D is perhaps TRBD1 (6 bases). CDR3 sequence reads: CASRSSDRPEEQYF. As DNA, the CDR3 is TGTGCCAGCAGATCCTCCGACAGGCCTGAAGAGCAGTACTTC.